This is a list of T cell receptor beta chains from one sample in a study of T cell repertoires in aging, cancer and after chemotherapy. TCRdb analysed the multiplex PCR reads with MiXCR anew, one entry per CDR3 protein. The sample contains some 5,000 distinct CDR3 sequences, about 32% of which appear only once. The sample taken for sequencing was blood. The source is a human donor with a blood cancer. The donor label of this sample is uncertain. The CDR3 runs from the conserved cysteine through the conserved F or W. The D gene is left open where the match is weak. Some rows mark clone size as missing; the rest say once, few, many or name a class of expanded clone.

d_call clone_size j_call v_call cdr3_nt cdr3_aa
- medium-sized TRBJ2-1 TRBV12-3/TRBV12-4 TGTGCCAGCAGTAAACAGGGAAATGAGCAGTTCTTC CASSKQGNEQFF
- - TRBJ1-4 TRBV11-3 TGTGCCAGCAGCTACACTAATGAAAAACTGTTTTTT CASSYTNEKLFF
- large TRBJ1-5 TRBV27 TGTGCCAGCAGTCAACAGGGTCTTTGGCAGCCCCAGCATTTT CASSQQGLWQPQHF
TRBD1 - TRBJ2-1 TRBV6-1 TGTGCCAGCACTGAGGTGGGACAGGGGGCGCCGAATGAGCAGTTCTTC CASTEVGQGAPNEQFF
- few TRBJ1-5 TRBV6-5 TGTGCCAGCAGTTACTCGTTCCCAGGTTTGGATAGCAATCAGCCCCAGCATTTT CASSYSFPGLDSNQPQHF
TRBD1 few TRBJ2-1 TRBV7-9 TGTGCCAGCAGCTTACGGACAGGAAACTACAATGAGCAGTTCTTC CASSLRTGNYNEQFF
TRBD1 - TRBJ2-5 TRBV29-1 TGCAGCGTTGAAGCGGGACAGGAACAAGAGACCCAGTACTTC CSVEAGQEQETQYF
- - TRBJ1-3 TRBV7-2 TGTGCCAGCAGCACGTCTTCTGGAAACACCATATATTTT CASSTSSGNTIYF
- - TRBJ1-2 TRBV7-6 TGTGCCAGCAGCGGTGAGAGAGCTATTAACTATGGCTACACCTTC CASSGERAINYGYTF
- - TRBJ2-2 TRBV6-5 TGTGCCAGCTTACCAATTAAGGTTGGGAACACCGGGGAGCTGTTTTTT CASLPIKVGNTGELFF
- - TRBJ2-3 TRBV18 TGTGCCAGCTCACATTGGTCCGGACAGACAGATACGCAGTATTTT CASSHWSGQTDTQYF
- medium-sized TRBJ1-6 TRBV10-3 TGTGCCATAGGACAGAAACATAATTCACCCCTCCACTTT CAIGQKHNSPLHF
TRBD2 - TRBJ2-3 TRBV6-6 TGTGCCAGCACCCTACCGGGGGGACTAGCGGGAGGCCGGGTGACAGATACGCAGTATTTT CASTLPGGLAGGRVTDTQYF
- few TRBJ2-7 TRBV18 TGTGCCAGCTCACCACCTGGGGCAGGGTCTCGAGAGCAGTACTTC CASSPPGAGSREQYF
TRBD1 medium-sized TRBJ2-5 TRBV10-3 TGTGCCATCAGTTCCTCGGGACAGGGCCAAGAGACCCAGTACTTC CAISSSGQGQETQYF
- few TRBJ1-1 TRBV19 TGTGCCAGTAGTCCTGATGAGAGACTGAACACTGAAGCTTTCTTT CASSPDERLNTEAFF
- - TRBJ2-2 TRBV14 TGTGCCAGCAGCCGAATACCTACTCACACCGGGGAGCTGTTTTTT CASSRIPTHTGELFF
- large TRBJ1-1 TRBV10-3 TGTGCCATCACCCCACAGTTGAACACTGAAGCTTTCTTT CAITPQLNTEAFF
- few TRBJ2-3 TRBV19 TGTGCCAGCGCATATTTCAGTACGCAGTATTTT CASAYFSTQYF
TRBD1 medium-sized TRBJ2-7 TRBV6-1 TGTGCCAGCGAAAGGACAGGGGCGACCTACGAGCAGTACTTC CASERTGATYEQYF
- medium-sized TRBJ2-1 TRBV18 TGTGCCAGCTCACTAAGCTACATGGGCATGGGCTCCTACAATGAGCAGTTCTTC CASSLSYMGMGSYNEQFF
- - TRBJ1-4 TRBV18 TGTGCCAGCTCCGGGGGAGCAACTAATGAAAAACTGTTTTTT CASSGGATNEKLFF
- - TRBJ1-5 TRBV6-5 TGTGCCAGCAGTTCGGGGTTTAACAATCAGCCCCAGCATTTT CASSSGFNNQPQHF
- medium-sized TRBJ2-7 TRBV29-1 TGCAGCGTTGAAGGTGATGGATACTACGAGCAGTACTTC CSVEGDGYYEQYF
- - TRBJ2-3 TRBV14 TGTGCCAGCAGCCAAACAGGCAGTAGCACAGATACGCAGTATTTT CASSQTGSSTDTQYF
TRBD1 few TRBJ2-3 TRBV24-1 TGTGCCACCAGTGCAACAGGGGAAGATACGCAGTATTTT CATSATGEDTQYF
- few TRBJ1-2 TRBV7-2 TGTGCCAGCAGCTCTGTGGGGGCTCGGGATGGCTACACCTTC CASSSVGARDGYTF
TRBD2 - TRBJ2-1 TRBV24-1 TGTGCCACCAGTGATTTCGGGACTAGCGGGAGCAATGAGCAGTTCTTC CATSDFGTSGSNEQFF
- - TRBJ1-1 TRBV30 TGTGCCTGGAGCATGGGGGGTGAAGCTTTCTTT CAWSMGGEAFF
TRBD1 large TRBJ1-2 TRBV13 TGTGCCAGCAGCTTAGGATGGCAGGGGGTTGACGACTATGGCTACACCTTC CASSLGWQGVDDYGYTF
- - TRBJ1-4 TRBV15 TGTGCCACCAGCAGTCAACGCCCGCGGGGCACTAATGAAAAACTGTTTTTT CATSSQRPRGTNEKLFF
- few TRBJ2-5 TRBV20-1 TGCAGTGCTAGAAGGGGGGGGGAAGAGACCCAGTACTTC CSARRGGEETQYF
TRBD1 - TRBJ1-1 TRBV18 TGTGCCAGCTCATCCCGGGACAGGGGCATGAACACTGAAGCTTTCTTT CASSSRDRGMNTEAFF
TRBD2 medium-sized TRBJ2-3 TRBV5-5 TGTGCCAGCAGCTCTGGGGGGGTGACAGATACGCAGTATTTT CASSSGGVTDTQYF
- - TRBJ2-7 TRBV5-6 TGTGCCAGCTCCTATGGGAGTGGCGGCGAGCAGTACTTC CASSYGSGGEQYF
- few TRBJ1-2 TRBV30 TGTGCCTGGAGTGGGCCCCAGCTCGACAGCTCCATTCTCTTCTATGGCTACACCTTC CAWSGPQLDSSILFYGYTF
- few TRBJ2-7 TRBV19 TGTGCCACCAATCACCCAGGTTACCCCTACGAGCAGTACTTC CATNHPGYPYEQYF
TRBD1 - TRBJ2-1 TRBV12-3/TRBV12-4 TGTGCCAGCAGTCCGACGGGACAGGGGTATGAGCAGTTCTTC CASSPTGQGYEQFF
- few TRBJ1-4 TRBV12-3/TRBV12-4 TGTGCCAGCAGTTTACACAGGAATAATGAAAAACTGTTTTTT CASSLHRNNEKLFF
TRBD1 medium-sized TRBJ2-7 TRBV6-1 TGTGCCAGCAGTGAAGGACAGGGGGGCTTCTACGAGCAGTACTTC CASSEGQGGFYEQYF
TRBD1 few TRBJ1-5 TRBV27 TGTGCCAGCAAATTAACCGGGACAGCTAGCAATCAGCCCCAGCATTTT CASKLTGTASNQPQHF
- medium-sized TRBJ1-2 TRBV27 TGTGCCACGCGGTGGCCGAGCTATGGCTACACCTTC CATRWPSYGYTF
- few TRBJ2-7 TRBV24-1 TGTGCCACCAGTGAAGGAGGGTCCCTCCACGAGCAGTACTTC CATSEGGSLHEQYF
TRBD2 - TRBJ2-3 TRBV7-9 TGTGCCAGCAGTAGGGAGCCTAGCGGACGCACAGATACGCAGTATTTT CASSREPSGRTDTQYF
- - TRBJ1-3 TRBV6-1 TGTGCCAGCAGTGACAAAGTCAGGTTCTCTGGAAACACCATATATTTT CASSDKVRFSGNTIYF
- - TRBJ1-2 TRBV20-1 TGCAGTGTTACCGGGACACCCATTAACTATGGCTACACCTTC CSVTGTPINYGYTF
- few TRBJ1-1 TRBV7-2 TGTGCCAGCAGCCCAACCGTCGGCAGGGCGAACACTGAAGCTTTCTTT CASSPTVGRANTEAFF
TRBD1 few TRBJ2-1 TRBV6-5 TGTGCCAGCGCTTCGAGAGTGACAGGGGGCATTATCGGGGTTAATGAGCAGTTCTTC CASASRVTGGIIGVNEQFF
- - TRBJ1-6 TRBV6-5 TGTGCCAGCAGAAAGGGACAACAGAATTCACCCCTCCACTTT CASRKGQQNSPLHF
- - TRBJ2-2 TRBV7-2 TGTGCCACCAGCTTAGGGCTACGTTCGGCGAACACCGGGGAGCTGTTTTTT CATSLGLRSANTGELFF
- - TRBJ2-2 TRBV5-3 TGTGCCAGAAGCTTCCAGAGTTCGAACACCGGGGAGCTGTTTTTT CARSFQSSNTGELFF
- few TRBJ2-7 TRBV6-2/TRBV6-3 TGTGCCAGCAGTGCCGGGACGACCCAACAGGGTGTGCGGCAGTACTTC CASSAGTTQQGVRQYF
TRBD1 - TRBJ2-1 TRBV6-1 TGTGCCAGCAGTGAGGTGGGACAGGGGGCGCCGAATGAGCAGTTCTTC CASSEVGQGAPNEQFF
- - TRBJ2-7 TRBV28 TGTGCCTACGGGCAGGGGGGCTACGAGCAGTACTTC CAYGQGGYEQYF
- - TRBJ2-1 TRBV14 TGTGCCAGCAGTCCGGGACTCCTCAATGAGCAGTTCTTC CASSPGLLNEQFF
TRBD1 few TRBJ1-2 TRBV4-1 TGCGCCAGCAGCCAAAGGGACAGGGTGGAAGGCTACACCTTC CASSQRDRVEGYTF
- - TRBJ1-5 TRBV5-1 TGCGCCAGCAGCTTGTCGGGGGACCACAATCAGCCCCAGCATTTT CASSLSGDHNQPQHF
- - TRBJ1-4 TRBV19 TGTGCCAGTAGTATAGGGACCCTTCCGACTAATGAAAAACTGTTTTTT CASSIGTLPTNEKLFF
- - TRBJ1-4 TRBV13 TGTGCCAGCAGCTTAAAAGTCCCAACTAATGAAAAACTGTTTTTT CASSLKVPTNEKLFF